This TCR beta chain originates from a study of response to subunit inactivated influenza vaccine. Study-level results: Each seasonal flu vaccination may recruit only limited new T cells, authors suggested.

CDR3 length equals 11 residues. Germline CDR1 reads SNHLY; CDR2 reads FYNNEI. TCRdb recomputed calls from the RT-PCR reads with MiXCR, one row per CDR3 protein. Of just over 300,000 distinct CDR3 sequences in the sample, roughly 22% are singletons; the top ten hold more than 8.5%. The table lists this clonotype with a few counts. What it binds is unknown. V and J are TRBV2 and TRBJ2-2; D uncertain. The origin of this receptor is a man between 50 and 69 years old who received an inactivated influenza vaccine. The sequencing here drew on PBMCs from blood, taken less than 22 months after vaccination. The DNA for the CDR3 is TGTGCGTGGTTTTCTCCCGGGGAGCTGTTTTTT. Translation: CAWFSPGELFF.